The source of this T cell receptor beta chain is a study of shared clonotypes between healthy human individuals. The CDR3 contains 14 residues. The V and J ends lost 0 bases and 1 base respectively, with 7 bases between them. In germline, CDR1 is SGHNT, CDR2 YYREEE (reference sequence). Caucasian adults residing in Nashville, Tennessee made up all the donors. A deep-level run was used for the assay. Genomic DNA belonging to each subset was distributed in equal measure over several immunoSEQ plates. In the sorted-subset replicate PCRs, 200 ng DNA, 25,000 to 35,000 T cell genomes, was used. Here immunoSEQ multiplex PCR was the method, and the copy in TCRdb shows in-frame clones only, minus some. The data contain roughly 2.6 million clones, approximately 90% of them singletons.

The sequencing sample was made of naive CD4+ T cells sorted from blood. Regarding subset: CD45RA+ positively selected. The V call is TRBV5-4, the J call TRBJ2-5; D remains ambiguous. This sequence originates from a man aged 18-30 years in good health. CDR3 in DNA: TGTGCCAGCAGCTTGGGTATAGCCCAAGAGACCCAGTACTTC. As protein: CASSLGIAQETQYF.